This is a list of T cell receptor beta chains from one sample in a study of Ad26.COV2.S vaccination and SARS-CoV-2 variants. Here immunoSEQ multiplex PCR was the method, and the copy in TCRdb shows in-frame clones only, minus some. The profile shows roughly 510,000 clones, around 85% of them singletons. The sample was peripheral blood, taken in a trial of Ad26.COV2.S vaccine versus placebo. The receptors were gathered from a person aged 18-65 years who received the Ad26.COV2.S COVID-19 vaccine or a placebo. Both conserved end residues are part of each CDR3. A D gene is named only where the DNA matches it firmly. Size is omitted from some rows. Given values are once, few, many or a class for expanded clones.

d_call	v_call	cdr3_length	clone_size	j_call	cdr3_nt	cdr3_aa
TRBD2	TRBV6-2/TRBV6-3	15	NA	TRBJ2-7	TGTGCCAGCAGTTACAGGACTAGCGGGGCCTACGAGCAGTACTTC	CASSYRTSGAYEQYF
TRBD2	TRBV5-3	13	once	TRBJ2-1	TGTGCCAGAAGCTTTGAACTAGCGGGAAGGCAGTTCTTC	CARSFELAGRQFF
TRBD2	TRBV6-5	15	NA	TRBJ2-1	TGTGCCAGCAGGGGCAGCGGGAGAGGTCACAATGAGCAGTTCTTC	CASRGSGRGHNEQFF
NA	TRBV7-6	15	once	TRBJ2-1	TGTGCCAGCAGCACCAGCGGCCGCTCCTACAATGAGCAGTTCTTC	CASSTSGRSYNEQFF
TRBD2	TRBV5-1	16	NA	TRBJ2-1	TGCGCCAGCAGCCCCGGACTAGCGGGAAGTCTGAATGAGCAGTTCTTC	CASSPGLAGSLNEQFF
TRBD2	TRBV24-1	14	NA	TRBJ2-3	TGTGCCACCAACCCTAGCGGGCTGACAGATACGCAGTATTTT	CATNPSGLTDTQYF
TRBD2	TRBV6-6	16	NA	TRBJ2-1	TGTGCCAGCAGTTACAAGGTGCGGTCGGGACTAGGGGAGCAGTTCTTC	CASSYKVRSGLGEQFF
NA	TRBV9	14	NA	TRBJ2-1	TGTGCCAGCAGCGTAGACCTAGCCAACAATGAGCAGTTCTTC	CASSVDLANNEQFF
NA	TRBV30	12	NA	TRBJ1-1	TGTGCCTGGGCTCAGGGAAACACTGAAGCTTTCTTT	CAWAQGNTEAFF
TRBD2	TRBV9	20	NA	TRBJ2-3	TGTGCCAGCAGCGGAGGCGGGACTAGCGGGAGTCCCTCTCCGACAGATACGCAGTATTTT	CASSGGGTSGSPSPTDTQYF
NA	TRBV30	15	NA	TRBJ2-3	TGTGCCTGGAGTGTGTGGGGGAGTATGGCAGATACGCAGTATTTT	CAWSVWGSMADTQYF
NA	TRBV12-3/TRBV12-4	13	NA	TRBJ2-1	TGTGCCAGCAGTTTACAACAGACCTTTGAGCAGTTCTTC	CASSLQQTFEQFF
NA	TRBV7-9	14	NA	TRBJ2-3	TGTGCCAGCAGCCCCCCCGGATTCACAGATACGCAGTATTTT	CASSPPGFTDTQYF
TRBD2	TRBV5-1	18	NA	TRBJ2-1	TGCGCCAGCAGCTCGGGAGCGGGAGGCCCTAGCTCCTACAATGAGCAGTTCTTC	CASSSGAGGPSSYNEQFF
NA	TRBV7-7	13	NA	TRBJ2-1	TGTGCCAGCAGCCGAGACAACGACAATGAGCAGTTCTTC	CASSRDNDNEQFF
NA	TRBV5-4	16	NA	TRBJ2-1	TGTGCCAGCAGCTTGGGGGGGAAGGGGCCTGGCAATGAGCAGTTCTTC	CASSLGGKGPGNEQFF
TRBD2	TRBV7-2	13	NA	TRBJ2-1	TGTGCCAGCAGGCCCTACTCGGGGGGTAATGAGTTCTTC	CASRPYSGGNEFF